This TCR beta chain was documented in a study of T-cell reconstitution after alpha-beta-depleted transplantation in children. Unique molecular identifiers tagged the TCRbeta library. TCRdb used MiXCR to reprocess the PCR reads, holding one entry per CDR3 protein. There are around 800,000 distinct CDR3 sequences in the sample; roughly 16% occur only once, and under 6% lies in the top ten. Germline V lookup: CDR1 SQVTM, CDR2 ANQGSEA. The CDR3 is made up of 17 amino acids. Trimming left V 4 bases short and J 7 bases short, with 25 bases between. The sample was PBMCs, mostly from graft donor cells, taken 360 days after TCRalphabeta/CD19-depleted stem cell transplant. V usage is TRBV29-1 and J usage is TRBJ1-4; TRBD1 might be the D (6 bases). This receptor was obtained from a male patient between 5 and 17 years old who had a stem cell transplant for acute lymphoblastic leukemia, so the T cells may come from the graft donor. The CDR3 DNA follows: TGCAGCGTTGGGGGGCCGAGGGGGTCCCTCCAGGGTGAAAAACTGTTTTTT. Its protein product is CSVGGPRGSLQGEKLFF.